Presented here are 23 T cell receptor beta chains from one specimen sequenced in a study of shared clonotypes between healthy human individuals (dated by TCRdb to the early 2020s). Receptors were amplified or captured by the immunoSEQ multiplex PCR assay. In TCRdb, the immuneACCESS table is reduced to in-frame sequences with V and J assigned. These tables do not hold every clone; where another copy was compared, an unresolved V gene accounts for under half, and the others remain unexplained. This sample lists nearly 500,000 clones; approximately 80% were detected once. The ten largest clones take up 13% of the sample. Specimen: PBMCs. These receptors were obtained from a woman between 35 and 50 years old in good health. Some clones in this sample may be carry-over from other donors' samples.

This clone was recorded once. The CDR3 reads CASSLGFSGGSYEQYF. The CDR3 DNA sequence: TGTGCCAGCAGCTTGGGTTTTAGCGGGGGCTCCTACGAGCAGTACTTC. This chain connects TRBV5-6 to TRBJ2-7; 9 bases agree with TRBD2. The length of the CDR3 is 16 residues. Germline CDR1 is SGHDT and CDR2 is YYEEEE. Germline trimming cut 0 bases from V and 0 bases from J; bases unmatched to any gene: 4. Filled out from reference TRBV5-6 and TRBJ2-7, the complete variable domain reads DAGVTQSPTHLIKTRGQQVTLRCSPKSGHDTVSWYQQALGQGPQFIFQYYEEEERQRGNFPDRFSGHQFPNYSSELNVNALLLGDSALYLCASSLGFSGGSYEQYFGPGTRLTVT.

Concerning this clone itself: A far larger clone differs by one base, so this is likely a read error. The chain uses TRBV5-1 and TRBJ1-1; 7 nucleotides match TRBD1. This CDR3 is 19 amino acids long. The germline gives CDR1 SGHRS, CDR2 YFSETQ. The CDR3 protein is CASSLDARTGAFMNAEAFF. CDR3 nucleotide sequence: TGCGCCAGCAGCTTGGACGCTAGGACAGGTGCTTTCATGAACGCTGAAGCTTTCTTT. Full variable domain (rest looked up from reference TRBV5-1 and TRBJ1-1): KAGVTQTPRYLIKTRGQQVTLSCSPISGHRSVSWYQQTPGQGLQFLFEYFSETQRNKGNFPGRFSGRQFSNSRSEMNVSTLELGDSALYLCASSLDARTGAFMNAEAFFGQGTRLTVV.

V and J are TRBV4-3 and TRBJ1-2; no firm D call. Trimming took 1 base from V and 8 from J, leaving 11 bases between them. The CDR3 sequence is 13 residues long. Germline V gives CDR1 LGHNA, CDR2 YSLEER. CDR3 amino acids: CASSQVTGEGYTF. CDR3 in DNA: TGCGCCAGCAGCCAAGTAACGGGAGAGGGCTACACCTTC.

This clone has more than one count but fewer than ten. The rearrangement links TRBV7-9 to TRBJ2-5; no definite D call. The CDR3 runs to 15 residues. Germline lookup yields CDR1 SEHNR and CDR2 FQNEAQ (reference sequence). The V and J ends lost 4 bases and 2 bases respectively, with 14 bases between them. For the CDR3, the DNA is TGTGCCAGCAGCTCCCGACCGCTTCAACAAGAGACCCAGTACTTC. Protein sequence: CASSSRPLQQETQYF.

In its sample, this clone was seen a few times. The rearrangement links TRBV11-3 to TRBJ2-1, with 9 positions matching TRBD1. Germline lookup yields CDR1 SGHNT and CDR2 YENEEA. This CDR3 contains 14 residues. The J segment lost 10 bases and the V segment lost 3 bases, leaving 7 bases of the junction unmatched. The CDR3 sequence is CASSLTGGFSEQFF. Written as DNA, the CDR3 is TGTGCCAGCAGCTTGACAGGGGGGTTCAGCGAGCAGTTCTTC.

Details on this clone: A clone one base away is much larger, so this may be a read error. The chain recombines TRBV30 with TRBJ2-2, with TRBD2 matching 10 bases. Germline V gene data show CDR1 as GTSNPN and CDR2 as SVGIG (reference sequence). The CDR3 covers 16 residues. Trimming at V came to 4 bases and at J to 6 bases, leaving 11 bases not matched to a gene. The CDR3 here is CAWTLGLAGAAGELFF. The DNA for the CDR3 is TGTGCCTGGACCCTAGGGCTAGCGGGAGCGGCCGGGGAGCTGTTTTTT.

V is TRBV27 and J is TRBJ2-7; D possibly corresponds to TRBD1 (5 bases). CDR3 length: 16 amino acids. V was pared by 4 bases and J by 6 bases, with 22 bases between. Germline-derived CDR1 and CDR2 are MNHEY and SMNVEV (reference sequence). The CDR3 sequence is CASSSFAGPGATEQYF. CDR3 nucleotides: TGTGCCAGCAGTTCGTTTGCAGGGCCGGGCGCCACCGAGCAGTACTTC.

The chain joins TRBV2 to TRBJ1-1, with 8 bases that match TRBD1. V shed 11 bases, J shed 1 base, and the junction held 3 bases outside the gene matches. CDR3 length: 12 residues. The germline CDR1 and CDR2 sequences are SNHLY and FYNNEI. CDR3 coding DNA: TGTGCCGGGCAGGGGGCGAACACTGAAGCTTTCTTT. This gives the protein CAGQGANTEAFF.

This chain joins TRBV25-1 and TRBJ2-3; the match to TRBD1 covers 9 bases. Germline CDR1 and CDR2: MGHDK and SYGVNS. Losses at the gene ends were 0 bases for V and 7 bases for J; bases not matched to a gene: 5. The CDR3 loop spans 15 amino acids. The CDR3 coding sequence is TGTGCCAGCAGTGAATACGGGACAGGGCTGAATACGCAGTATTTT. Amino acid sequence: CASSEYGTGLNTQYF.

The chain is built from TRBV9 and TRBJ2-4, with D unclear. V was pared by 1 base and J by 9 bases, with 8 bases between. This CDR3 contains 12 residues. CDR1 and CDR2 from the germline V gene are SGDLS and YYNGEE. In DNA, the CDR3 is TGTGCCAGCAGCGTAACCGGGTCCATTCAGTACTTC. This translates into CASSVTGSIQYF.

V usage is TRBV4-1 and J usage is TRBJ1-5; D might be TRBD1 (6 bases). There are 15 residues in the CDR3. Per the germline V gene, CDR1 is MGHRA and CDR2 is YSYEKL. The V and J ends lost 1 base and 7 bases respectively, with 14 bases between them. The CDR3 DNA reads TGCGCCAGCAGCCAAGTAGTCGGGGGCCGGCAGCCCCAGCATTTT. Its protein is CASSQVVGGRQPQHF.

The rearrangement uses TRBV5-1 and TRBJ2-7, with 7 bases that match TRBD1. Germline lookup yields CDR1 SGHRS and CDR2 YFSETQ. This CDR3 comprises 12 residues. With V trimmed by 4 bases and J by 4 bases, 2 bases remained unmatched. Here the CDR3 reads CASSQTGYEQYF. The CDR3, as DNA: TGCGCCAGCAGCCAGACAGGGTACGAGCAGTACTTC.

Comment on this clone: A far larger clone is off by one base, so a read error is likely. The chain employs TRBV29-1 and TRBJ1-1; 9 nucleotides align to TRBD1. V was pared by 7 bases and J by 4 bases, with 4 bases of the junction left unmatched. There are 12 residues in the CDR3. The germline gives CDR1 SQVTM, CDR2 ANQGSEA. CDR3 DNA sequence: TGCAGCGGGGACAGGGTGAGCACTGAAGCTTTCTTT. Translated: CSGDRVSTEAFF.

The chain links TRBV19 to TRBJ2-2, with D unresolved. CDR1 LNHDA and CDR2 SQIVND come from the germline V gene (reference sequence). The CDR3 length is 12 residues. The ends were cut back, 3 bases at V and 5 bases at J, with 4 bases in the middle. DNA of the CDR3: TGTGCCAGTAGTATGTGGACCGGGGAGCTGTTTTTT. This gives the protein CASSMWTGELFF.

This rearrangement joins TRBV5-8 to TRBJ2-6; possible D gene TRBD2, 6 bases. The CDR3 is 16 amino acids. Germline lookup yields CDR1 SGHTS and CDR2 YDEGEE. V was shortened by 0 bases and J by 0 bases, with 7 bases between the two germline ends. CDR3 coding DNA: TGTGCCAGCAGCTTGGGGGGAGGCTCTGGGGCCAACGTCCTGACTTTC. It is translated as CASSLGGGSGANVLTF.

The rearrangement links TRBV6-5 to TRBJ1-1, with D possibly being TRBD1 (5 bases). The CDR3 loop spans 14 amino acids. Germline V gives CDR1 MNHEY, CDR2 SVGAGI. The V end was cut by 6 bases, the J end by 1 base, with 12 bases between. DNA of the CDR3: TGTGCCAGCAGATCCGGGAGGGGGAACACTGAAGCTTTCTTT. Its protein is CASRSGRGNTEAFF.

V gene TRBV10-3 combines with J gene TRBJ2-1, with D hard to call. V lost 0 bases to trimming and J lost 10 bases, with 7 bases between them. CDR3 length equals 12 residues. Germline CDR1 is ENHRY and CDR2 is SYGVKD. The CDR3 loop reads CAISESGFEQFF. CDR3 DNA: TGTGCCATCAGTGAGTCAGGGTTCGAGCAGTTCTTC.

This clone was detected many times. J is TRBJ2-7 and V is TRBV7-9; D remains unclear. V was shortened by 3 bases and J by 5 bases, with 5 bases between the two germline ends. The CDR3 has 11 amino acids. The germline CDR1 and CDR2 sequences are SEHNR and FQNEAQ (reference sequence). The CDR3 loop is CASSFFDEQYF. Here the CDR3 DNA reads TGTGCCAGCAGCTTCTTTGACGAGCAGTACTTC.

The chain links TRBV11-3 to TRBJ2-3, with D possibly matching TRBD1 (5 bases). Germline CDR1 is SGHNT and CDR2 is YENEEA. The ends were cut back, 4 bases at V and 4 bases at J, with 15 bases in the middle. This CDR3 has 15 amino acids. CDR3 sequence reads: CASSSRTFAADTQYF. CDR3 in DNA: TGTGCCAGCAGCTCAAGGACATTTGCCGCAGATACGCAGTATTTT. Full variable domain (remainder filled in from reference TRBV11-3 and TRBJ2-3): EAGVVQSPRYKIIEKKQPVAFWCNPISGHNTLYWYLQNLGQGPELLIRYENEEAVDDSQLPKDRFSAERLKGVDSTLKIQPAELGDSAVYLCASSSRTFAADTQYFGPGTRLTVL.

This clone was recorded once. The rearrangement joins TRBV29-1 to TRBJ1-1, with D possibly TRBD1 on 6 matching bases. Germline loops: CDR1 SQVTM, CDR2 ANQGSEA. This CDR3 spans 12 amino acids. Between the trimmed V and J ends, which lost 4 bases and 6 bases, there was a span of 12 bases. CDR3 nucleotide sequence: TGCAGCGTTGGAGGGGGAGGGGCTGAAGCTTTCTTT. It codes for CSVGGGGAEAFF. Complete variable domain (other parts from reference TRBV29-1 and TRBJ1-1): SAVISQKPSRDICQRGTSLTIQCQVDSQVTMMFWYRQQPGQSLTLIATANQGSEATYESGFVIDKFPISRPNLTFSTLTVSNMSPEDSSIYLCSVGGGGAEAFFGQGTRLTVV.

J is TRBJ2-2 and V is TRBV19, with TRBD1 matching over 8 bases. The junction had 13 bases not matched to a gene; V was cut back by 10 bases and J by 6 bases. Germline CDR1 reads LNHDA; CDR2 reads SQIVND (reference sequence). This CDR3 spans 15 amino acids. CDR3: CATASRTGRPGELFF. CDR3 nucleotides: TGTGCCACCGCGTCCCGGACAGGGAGGCCCGGGGAGCTGTTTTTT. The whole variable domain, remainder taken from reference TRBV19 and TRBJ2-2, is DGGITQSPKYLFRKEGQNVTLSCEQNLNHDAMYWYRQDPGQGLRLIYYSQIVNDFQKGDIAEGYSVSREKKESFPLTVTSAQKNPTAFYLCATASRTGRPGELFFGEGSRLTVL.

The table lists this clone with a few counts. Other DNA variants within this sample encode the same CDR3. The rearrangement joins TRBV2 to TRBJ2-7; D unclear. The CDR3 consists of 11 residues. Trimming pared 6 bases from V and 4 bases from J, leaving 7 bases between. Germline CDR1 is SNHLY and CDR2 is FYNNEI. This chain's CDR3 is CASSSLYEQYF. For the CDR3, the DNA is TGTGCCAGCAGCTCCCTGTACGAGCAGTACTTC.

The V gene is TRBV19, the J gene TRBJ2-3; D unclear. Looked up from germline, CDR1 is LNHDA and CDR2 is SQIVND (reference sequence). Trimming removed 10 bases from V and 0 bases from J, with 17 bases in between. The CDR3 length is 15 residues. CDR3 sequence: CATTQTGRSTDTQYF. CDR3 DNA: TGTGCCACAACACAGACGGGCAGAAGCACAGATACGCAGTATTTT.